A few counts support the clone carrying this T cell receptor beta chain. Its antigen remains unidentified. A much more abundant neighbour one base away suggests this may be a read error. The read ends 3 residues early relative to the CDR3; the germline J gene fills the gap. This sample is drawn from a study of T cell clonality in common variable immunodeficiency. Study results and caveats: Authors noted CVID clonality's cause needs subpopulation repertoire sequencing. In common variable immunodeficiency, TCR beta chains reportedly carried fewer deletions and N-nucleotide insertions.

Germline V CDR1 and CDR2: ENHRY, SYGVKD. The V end was cut by 8 bases, the J end by 4 bases, with 21 bases between. The CDR3 is 15 residues long. The CVID group had roughly 15 females and about 29 males, mean age around 40. The protocol was immunoSEQ multiplex PCR, while the TCRdb copy is restricted to in-frame clones and leaves out a portion. Observed in the sample are tens of thousands of clones, none of them singletons. The TCR comes from a human donor with common variable immunodeficiency. This chain links TRBV10-3 with TRBJ2-7; D perhaps matches TRBD2 (7 bases). Sequenced input: peripheral blood mononuclear cells. The CDR3 is CAIDQGAGAEYEQYF. The covered CDR3 bases are TGTGCCATCGATCAGGGCGCGGGGGCGGAGTACGAG.